The 30 T cell receptor beta chains below were found in one sample sequenced in a study of OX40 agonist ivuxolimab in advanced cancers. Profiled with immunoSEQ multiplex PCR; TCRdb holds only in-frame clones, not every one. Of some 45,000 clones listed, roughly 90% are singletons. The sequenced sample was CD4+ or CD8+ T cells sorted from blood, obtained in a trial of the OX40 agonist ivuxolimab. The receptors stem from an adult with an advanced solid tumor such as melanoma, head and neck, liver or kidney cancer.

This chain links TRBV6-5 with TRBJ1-5; 8 bases fit TRBD1. The CDR3 consists of 14 residues. Germline V gives CDR1 MNHEY, CDR2 SVGAGI. V gave up 6 bases and J gave up 3 bases; unmatched junction bases: 4. In DNA, the CDR3 is TGTGCCAGCAGACCGACAGGGGCCAATCAGCCCCAGCATTTT. It codes for CASRPTGANQPQHF.

The chain recombines TRBV5-1 with TRBJ2-7, with 8 bases that match TRBD2. There are 16 residues in the CDR3. With 2 bases clipped from V and 0 bases from J, the junction kept 7 bases outside the gene matches. Germline V gene data show CDR1 as SGHRS and CDR2 as YFSETQ. The CDR3 coding sequence is TGCGCCAGCAGCTTCGGGGGGGGCTTCAGCTCCTACGAGCAGTACTTC. Its protein product is CASSFGGGFSSYEQYF.

This chain links TRBV27 with TRBJ1-1, with no clear D. V lost 0 bases to trimming and J lost 0 bases, with 5 bases between them. There are 14 residues in the CDR3. Per germline, CDR1 MNHEY and CDR2 SMNVEV (reference sequence). The CDR3 bases are TGTGCCAGCAGTTTATCAGTCATGAACACTGAAGCTTTCTTT. Amino acids: CASSLSVMNTEAFF.

The chain is built from TRBV11-2 and TRBJ1-6, with 7 bases that match TRBD1. The CDR3 runs to 15 residues. Trimming at V came to 5 bases and at J to 8 bases, leaving 9 bases not matched to a gene. The germline CDR1 and CDR2 sequences are SGHAT and FQNNGV. CDR3: CASSPGDRRYSPLHF. The CDR3 nucleotides are TGTGCCAGCAGCCCGGGGGACAGACGATATTCACCCCTCCACTTT.

This clone has only one observation. This rearrangement joins TRBV2 to TRBJ2-5; possible D gene TRBD1, 5 bases. The CDR3 has 14 residues. V lost 5 bases, J lost 1 base, and 11 bases lay in between. Germline V lookup: CDR1 SNHLY, CDR2 FYNNEI. CDR3 sequence (DNA): TGTGCCAGCAGTCACGACAGCTTCCAAGAGACCCAGTACTTC. Translated, it gives CASSHDSFQETQYF.

The CDR3 sequence: CASSLSRRGNQPQHF. The CDR3 coding sequence is TGTGCCAGCAGTTTGTCCAGGAGAGGTAATCAGCCCCAGCATTTT. The genes are TRBV6-6 and TRBJ1-5; D unresolved. V shed 4 bases and J shed 4 bases, with 14 bases lying between them. This CDR3 comprises 15 residues. Germline loops: CDR1 MNHNY, CDR2 SVGAGI (reference sequence).

Written as DNA, the CDR3 is TGTGCCAGCAGTTACTCTGTGGGGGAATGGGGGGCTGAAGCTTTCTTT. As protein: CASSYSVGEWGAEAFF. The chain joins TRBV6-5 to TRBJ1-1; D may be TRBD1 (5 bases). Germline loops: CDR1 MNHEY, CDR2 SVGAGI. With 0 bases removed from V and 6 bases from J, the gap between germline ends came to 17 bases. This CDR3 has 16 amino acids.

The count of this clone is one. The V call is TRBV4-1, the J call TRBJ1-1; no clear D gene. The CDR3 is 15 residues long. Germline CDR1 MGHRA, CDR2 YSYEKL. The ends were cut back, 4 bases at V and 4 bases at J, with 16 bases in the middle. The CDR3 nucleotides are TGCGCCAGCAGCCTCATGCTCTCTAGCGGCACTGAAGCTTTCTTT. Translating gives CASSLMLSSGTEAFF.

This chain links TRBV7-9 with TRBJ1-4; D remains unclear. This CDR3 is 14 amino acids long. V was cut by 4 bases and J by 8 bases, with 14 bases left in between. Germline CDR1 and CDR2: SEHNR and FQNEAQ (reference sequence). The CDR3 reads CASSSPPEAEKLFF. CDR3 nucleotide sequence: TGTGCCAGCAGCTCGCCTCCGGAGGCGGAAAAACTGTTTTTT.

The rearrangement links TRBV7-8 to TRBJ2-5, with 7 bases matching TRBD1. The J call is in doubt because the DNA end fits TRBJ2-7 better. Per germline, CDR1 SGHVS and CDR2 FQNEAQ. CDR3 length: 15 amino acids. The CDR3 region is CASSPDRDRGYEQYF. CDR3 coding DNA: TGTGCCAGCAGCCCCGACAGGGATCGCGGCTACGAGCAGTACTTC.

Written as DNA, the CDR3 is TGTGCCAGCACCCACCCGCAAACTACTTACAATGAGCAGTTCTTC. Translating gives CASTHPQTTYNEQFF. The chain combines TRBV28 with TRBJ2-1; D gene uncertain. The CDR3 length is 15 residues. Germline CDR1 reads MDHEN; CDR2 reads SYDVKM. Deletions cut 7 bases from V and 4 bases from J, with 17 bases between.

The V gene is TRBV11-3, the J gene TRBJ2-2; TRBD2 agrees at 7 bases. J gave up 0 bases and V 5 bases, and 3 bases lay outside the gene matches. There are 15 residues in the CDR3. Germline V gives CDR1 SGHNT, CDR2 YENEEA. CDR3 sequence reads: CASSPAGPNTGELFF. As DNA, the CDR3 is TGTGCCAGCAGCCCAGCGGGGCCGAACACCGGGGAGCTGTTTTTT.

The chain is built from TRBV27 and TRBJ2-7, with 10 bases lining up with TRBD1. The germline CDR1 and CDR2 sequences are MNHEY and SMNVEV (reference sequence). The CDR3 has 18 amino acids. V trimming: 1 base; J trimming: 5 bases; junction bases outside the gene matches: 14. This CDR3 is CASSLFPPIGQGVHEQYF. The CDR3 nucleotides are TGTGCCAGCAGTTTATTCCCACCCATCGGACAGGGGGTCCACGAGCAGTACTTC.

This chain joins TRBV5-1 and TRBJ2-2; D is undetermined. This CDR3 comprises 15 residues. Trimming pared 2 bases from V and 8 bases from J, leaving 16 bases between. Germline CDR1 SGHRS, CDR2 YFSETQ. CDR3 sequence: CASSFSPDPSGELFF. CDR3 in DNA: TGCGCCAGCAGCTTTTCACCGGACCCGTCAGGGGAGCTGTTTTTT.

This sequence joins TRBV4-2 and TRBJ2-7; tentative D call: TRBD1 (6 bases). This CDR3 contains 13 residues. V shed 6 bases and J shed 4 bases, with 13 bases lying between them. The germline V gene encodes CDR1 LGHNA and CDR2 YNFKEQ. As DNA, the CDR3 is TGTGCCAGCAGTGGGACAACGGATTACGAGCAGTACTTC. Translated, it gives CASSGTTDYEQYF.

The V call is TRBV19, the J call TRBJ2-7, with a weak D call TRBD2 (6 bases). The CDR3 totals 16 residues. The V gene lost 4 bases and the J gene lost 3 bases, with 19 bases spanning the gap. Germline loops: CDR1 LNHDA, CDR2 SQIVND (reference sequence). The CDR3 sequence: CASSTESGVRVYEQYF. The CDR3, as DNA: TGTGCCAGTAGTACTGAGTCGGGAGTGAGGGTCTACGAGCAGTACTTC.

This chain uses TRBV12-5 with TRBJ2-5; the D gene is possibly TRBD1 (6 bases). V dropped 6 bases and J dropped 5 bases, with 16 bases sitting between them. CDR1 LGHNT and CDR2 FRNRAP come from the germline V gene. This CDR3 contains 14 residues. Here the CDR3 reads CASGTAGVEETQYF. The CDR3 region has the DNA TGTGCTAGTGGGACCGCAGGGGTTGAGGAGACCCAGTACTTC.

DNA for the CDR3: TGTGCCAGCACTGGCAATGAGCAGTTCTTC. It encodes CASTGNEQFF. The rearrangement joins TRBV2 to TRBJ2-1; D unclear. CDR1 and CDR2 from the germline V gene are SNHLY and FYNNEI. The CDR3 has 10 amino acids. The V gene lost 7 bases and the J gene lost 6 bases, with 4 bases spanning the gap.

The J gene is TRBJ2-1, the V gene TRBV11-3, with 7 bases identical to TRBD2. V lost 5 bases, J lost 6 bases, and 4 bases stayed unmatched. The V gene's germline CDR1 is SGHNT and CDR2 YENEEA. The CDR3 spans 13 residues. CDR3 coding DNA: TGTGCCAGCAGCCTAGGACTAGTCAATGAGCAGTTCTTC. Residues: CASSLGLVNEQFF. The complete variable domain, with remaining parts taken from reference TRBV11-3 and TRBJ2-1, reads EAGVVQSPRYKIIEKKQPVAFWCNPISGHNTLYWYLQNLGQGPELLIRYENEEAVDDSQLPKDRFSAERLKGVDSTLKIQPAELGDSAVYLCASSLGLVNEQFFGPGTRLTVL.

This sequence joins TRBV21-1 and TRBJ2-3; the D call in the table, TRBD2, was not verified against the DNA. TRBV21-1 is given as a pseudogene. The CDR3 is 14 amino acids. CDR3 protein: CASSARTCTDTQYF. In DNA form, the CDR3 reads TGTGCCAGCAGCGCGCGCACCTGCACAGATACGCAGTATTTT.

V is TRBV4-1 and J is TRBJ2-7; 7 bases align to TRBD2. In germline, CDR1 is MGHRA, CDR2 YSYEKL. This CDR3 region has 18 residues. Trimming cost V 1 base and J 2 bases; bases outside gene matches: 14. In nucleotides, the CDR3 is TGCGCCAGCAGCCAAGTCTTTTCGCGGGGGAGGGACCCCTACGAGCAGTACTTC. Translated: CASSQVFSRGRDPYEQYF.

This clone was counted a few times. V is TRBV6-1 and J is TRBJ2-7; D remains ambiguous. Between the trimmed V and J ends, which lost 3 bases and 5 bases, there was a span of 14 bases. There are 14 residues in the CDR3. Germline V gene data show CDR1 as MNHNS and CDR2 as SASEGT. The CDR3 bases are TGTGCCAGCAGTGATAAAGTGATGAAGCACGAGCAGTACTTC. As protein: CASSDKVMKHEQYF.

The chain recombines TRBV10-3 with TRBJ2-7; 8 bases agree with TRBD1. V trimming: 6 bases; J trimming: 0 bases; junction bases outside the gene matches: 7. Germline CDR1 and CDR2: ENHRY and SYGVKD. This CDR3 region has 15 residues. The CDR3 nucleotides are TGTGCCATCAGACAACAGGGGGGTGGCTCCTACGAGCAGTACTTC. Translation: CAIRQQGGGSYEQYF.

This clone is a singleton in its sample. The chain joins TRBV10-1 to TRBJ2-1; 16 bases match TRBD2. The V and J ends lost 4 bases and 7 bases, in that order; junction bases with no gene match: 1. From germline, CDR1 is WNHNN and CDR2 SYGVQD (reference sequence). The CDR3 has 15 residues. The CDR3 protein is CASSAGLAGGNEQFF. As DNA, the CDR3 is TGCGCCAGCAGTGCGGGACTAGCGGGGGGGAATGAGCAGTTCTTC.

The chain recombines TRBV10-3 with TRBJ2-1; D gene unclear. Trimming stripped 0 bases from V and 8 bases from J, with 2 bases between. Germline CDR1 reads ENHRY; CDR2 reads SYGVKD. The CDR3 totals 11 residues. The CDR3 bases are TGTGCCATCAGTGAGTCTGATGAGCAGTTCTTC. It encodes CAISESDEQFF.

V and J are TRBV4-1 and TRBJ1-2; D is ambiguous. Germline V CDR1 and CDR2: MGHRA, YSYEKL. Trimming cost V 0 bases and J 3 bases, with 5 bases left between them. The CDR3 has 13 amino acids. CDR3: CASSQDRYYGYTF. In nucleotides, the CDR3 is TGCGCCAGCAGCCAAGATAGGTACTATGGCTACACCTTC.

The gene calls are TRBV5-8 and TRBJ1-5, with D hard to call. The CDR3 consists of 12 residues. Germline CDR1 SGHTS, CDR2 YDEGEE. Trimming left V 0 bases short and J 9 bases short, with 7 bases between. CDR3 amino acids: CASSLARRPQHF. DNA for the CDR3: TGTGCCAGCAGCTTGGCTCGTAGGCCCCAGCATTTT.

This clone was seen once. This sequence joins TRBV9 and TRBJ1-4, with D hard to call. Trimming left V 3 bases short and J 4 bases short, with 7 bases between. Germline-derived CDR1 and CDR2 are SGDLS and YYNGEE. CDR3 size: 13 residues. CDR3 amino acids: CASSGALNEKLFF. The CDR3 DNA follows: TGTGCCAGCAGCGGGGCCCTTAATGAAAAACTGTTTTTT. Filled out from reference TRBV9 and TRBJ1-4, the complete variable domain reads DSGVTQTPKHLITATGQRVTLRCSPRSGDLSVYWYQQSLDQGLQFLIQYYNGEERAKGNILERFSAQQFPDLHSELNLSSLELGDSALYFCASSGALNEKLFFGSGTQLSVL.

The CDR3 here is CASSREGSGNEQFF. The CDR3 nucleotides read TGTGCCAGTAGTCGAGAGGGGTCTGGGAATGAGCAGTTCTTC. This sequence joins TRBV19 and TRBJ2-1; D tentatively reads TRBD1 or TRBD2 (5 bases each). This CDR3 is built from 14 residues. CDR1 and CDR2 from the germline V gene are LNHDA and SQIVND (reference sequence). Trimming removed 5 bases from V and 7 bases from J, with 15 bases in between.

The chain joins TRBV14 to TRBJ2-7; perhaps D is TRBD1 or TRBD2 (6 bases each). The V gene's germline CDR1 is SGHDN and CDR2 FVKESK. This CDR3 contains 13 residues. V was clipped by 4 bases and J by 3 bases, with 10 bases between them. This CDR3 is CASSPGDNYEQYF. The CDR3 DNA follows: TGTGCCAGCAGCCCGGGGGACAACTACGAGCAGTACTTC.